The present TCR beta chain was sequenced within a study of beta chain features in type 1 diabetes. Study findings and constraints: Among all four CD4+ subsets, Type 1 diabetes patients had TCRB CDR3s that were moderately but significantly shorter.

This clone was recorded a few times. Its antigen is as yet unknown. Isolated RNA was reverse transcribed in full, so expressed TCRB transcripts were sequenced. Assay used: immunoSEQ multiplex PCR; TCRdb lists only in-frame clones, some missing. Among about 740,000 clones listed, around 15% were seen once. Germline V CDR1 and CDR2: SGHRS, YFSETQ. Trimming cost V 0 bases and J 6 bases; bases outside gene matches: 2. This CDR3 is built from 14 residues. The sequence was obtained from a man younger than 35 with type 1 diabetes. The chain joins TRBV5-1 to TRBJ2-2, with 7 bases matching TRBD1. Sequences were obtained from naive CD4+ T cells from blood. CDR3 DNA sequence: TGCGCCAGCAGCTTGGAGGGGGCTCCCGGGGAGCTGTTTTTT. It translates to CASSLEGAPGELFF. The whole variable domain, remainder taken from reference TRBV5-1 and TRBJ2-2, is KAGVTQTPRYLIKTRGQQVTLSCSPISGHRSVSWYQQTPGQGLQFLFEYFSETQRNKGNFPGRFSGRQFSNSRSEMNVSTLELGDSALYLCASSLEGAPGELFFGEGSRLTVL.